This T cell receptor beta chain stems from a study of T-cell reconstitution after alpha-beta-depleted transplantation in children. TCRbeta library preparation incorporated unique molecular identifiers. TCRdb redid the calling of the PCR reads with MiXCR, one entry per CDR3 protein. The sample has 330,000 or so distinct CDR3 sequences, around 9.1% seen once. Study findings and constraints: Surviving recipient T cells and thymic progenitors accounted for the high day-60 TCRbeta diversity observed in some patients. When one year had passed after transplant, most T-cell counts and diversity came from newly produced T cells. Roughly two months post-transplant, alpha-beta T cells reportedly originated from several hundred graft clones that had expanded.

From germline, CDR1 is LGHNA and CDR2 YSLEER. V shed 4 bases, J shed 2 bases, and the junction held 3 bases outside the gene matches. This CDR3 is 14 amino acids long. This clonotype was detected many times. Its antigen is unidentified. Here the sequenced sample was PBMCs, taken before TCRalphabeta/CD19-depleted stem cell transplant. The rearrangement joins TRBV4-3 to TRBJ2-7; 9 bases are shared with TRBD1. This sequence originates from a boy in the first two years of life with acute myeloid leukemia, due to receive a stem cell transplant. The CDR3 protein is CASSRDRATYEQYF. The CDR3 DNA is TGCGCCAGCAGCCGGGACAGGGCAACCTACGAGCAGTACTTC.